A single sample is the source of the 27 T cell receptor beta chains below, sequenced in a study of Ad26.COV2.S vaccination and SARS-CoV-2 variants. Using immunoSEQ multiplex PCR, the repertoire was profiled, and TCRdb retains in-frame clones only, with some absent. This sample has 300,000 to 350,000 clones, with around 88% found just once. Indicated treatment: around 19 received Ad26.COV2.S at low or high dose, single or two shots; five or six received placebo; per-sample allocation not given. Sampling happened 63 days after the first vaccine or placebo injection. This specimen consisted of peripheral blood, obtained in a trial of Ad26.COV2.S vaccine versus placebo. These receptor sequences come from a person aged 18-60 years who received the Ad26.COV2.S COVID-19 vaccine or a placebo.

The CDR3 is CASTPSGGRNEQYF. The CDR3 region has the DNA TGTGCCAGCACCCCGAGCGGGGGCAGGAACGAGCAGTACTTC. The chain links TRBV5-4 to TRBJ2-7; 8 bases agree with TRBD2. The J segment lost 5 bases and the V segment lost 6 bases, leaving 10 bases of the junction unmatched. Germline loops: CDR1 SGHNT, CDR2 YYREEE (reference sequence). This CDR3 region has 14 residues.

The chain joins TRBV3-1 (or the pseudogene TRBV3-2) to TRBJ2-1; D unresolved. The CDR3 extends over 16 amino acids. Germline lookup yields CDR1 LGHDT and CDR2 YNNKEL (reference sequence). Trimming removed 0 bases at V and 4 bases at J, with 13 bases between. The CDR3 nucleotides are TGTGCCAGCAGCCAAGATGGCCCGAACCCTTACAATGAGCAGTTCTTC. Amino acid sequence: CASSQDGPNPYNEQFF.

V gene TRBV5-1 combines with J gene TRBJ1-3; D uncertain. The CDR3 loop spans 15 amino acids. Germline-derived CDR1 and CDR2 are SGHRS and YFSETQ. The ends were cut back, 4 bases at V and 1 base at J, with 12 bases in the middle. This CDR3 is CASSPDGESGNTIYF. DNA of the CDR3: TGCGCCAGCAGCCCCGATGGGGAGTCTGGAAACACCATATATTTT.

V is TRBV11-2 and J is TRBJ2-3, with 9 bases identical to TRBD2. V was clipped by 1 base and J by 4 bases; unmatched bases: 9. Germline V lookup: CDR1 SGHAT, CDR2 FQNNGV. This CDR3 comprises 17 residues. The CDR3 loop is CASSLVTGLAGADTQYF. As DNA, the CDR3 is TGTGCCAGCAGCTTAGTTACCGGGTTAGCGGGAGCAGATACGCAGTATTTT.

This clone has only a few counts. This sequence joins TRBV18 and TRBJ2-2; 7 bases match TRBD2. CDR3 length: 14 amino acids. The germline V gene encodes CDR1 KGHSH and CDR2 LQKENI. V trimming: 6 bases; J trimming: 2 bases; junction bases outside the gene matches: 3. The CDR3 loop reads CASSPSGNTGELFF. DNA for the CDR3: TGTGCCAGCTCGCCTAGCGGTAACACCGGGGAGCTGTTTTTT.

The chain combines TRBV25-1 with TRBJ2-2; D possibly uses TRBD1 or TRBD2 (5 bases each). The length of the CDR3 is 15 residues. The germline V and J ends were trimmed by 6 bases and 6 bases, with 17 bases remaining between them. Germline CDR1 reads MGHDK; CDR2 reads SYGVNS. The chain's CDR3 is CASSGAGRSAGELFF. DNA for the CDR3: TGTGCCAGCAGCGGGGCAGGACGATCCGCCGGGGAGCTGTTTTTT.

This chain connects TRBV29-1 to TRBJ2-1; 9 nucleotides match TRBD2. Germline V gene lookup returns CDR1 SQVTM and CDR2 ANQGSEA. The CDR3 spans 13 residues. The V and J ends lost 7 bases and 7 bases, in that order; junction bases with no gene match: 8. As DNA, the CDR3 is TGCAGCGGGGACGTAGCGGGGGAAAATGAGCAGTTCTTC. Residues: CSGDVAGENEQFF.

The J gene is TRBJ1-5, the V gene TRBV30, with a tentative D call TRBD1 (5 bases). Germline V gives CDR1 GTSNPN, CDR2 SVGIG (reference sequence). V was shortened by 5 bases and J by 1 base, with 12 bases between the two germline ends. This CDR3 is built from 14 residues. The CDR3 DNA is TGTGCCTGGGCCGGGGGGACGAGCAATCAGCCCCAGCATTTT. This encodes CAWAGGTSNQPQHF.

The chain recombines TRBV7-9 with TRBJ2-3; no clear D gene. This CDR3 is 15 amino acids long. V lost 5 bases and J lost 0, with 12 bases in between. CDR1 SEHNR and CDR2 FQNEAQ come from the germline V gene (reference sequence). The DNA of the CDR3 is TGTGCCAGCAGCCATGGGGTTTCTAGCACAGATACGCAGTATTTT. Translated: CASSHGVSSTDTQYF.

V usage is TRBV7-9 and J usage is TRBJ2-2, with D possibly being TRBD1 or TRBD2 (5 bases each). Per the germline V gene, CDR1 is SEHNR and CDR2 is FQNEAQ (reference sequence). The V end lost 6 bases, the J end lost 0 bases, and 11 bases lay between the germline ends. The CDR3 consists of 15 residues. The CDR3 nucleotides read TGTGCCAGCAGGGGCGTGGGGGCGAACACCGGGGAGCTGTTTTTT. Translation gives CASRGVGANTGELFF.

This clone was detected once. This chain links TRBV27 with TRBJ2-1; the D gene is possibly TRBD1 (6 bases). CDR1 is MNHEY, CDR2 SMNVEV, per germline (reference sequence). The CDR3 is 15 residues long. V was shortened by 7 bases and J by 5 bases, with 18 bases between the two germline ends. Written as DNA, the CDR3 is TGTGCCAGCACTTCCCGGACAGCCTTAAACAATGAGCAGTTCTTC. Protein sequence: CASTSRTALNNEQFF.

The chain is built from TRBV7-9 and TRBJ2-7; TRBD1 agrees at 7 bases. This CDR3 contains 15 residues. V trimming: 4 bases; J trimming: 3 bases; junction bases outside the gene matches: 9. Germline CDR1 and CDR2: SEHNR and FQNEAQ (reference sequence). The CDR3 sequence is CASSWIGGAGYEQYF. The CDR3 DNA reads TGTGCCAGCAGCTGGATAGGGGGCGCTGGCTACGAGCAGTACTTC.

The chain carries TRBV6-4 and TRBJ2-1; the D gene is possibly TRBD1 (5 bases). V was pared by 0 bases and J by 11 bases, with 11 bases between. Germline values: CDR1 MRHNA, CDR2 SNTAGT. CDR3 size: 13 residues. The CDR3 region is CASSDSIRGQQFF. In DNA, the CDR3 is TGTGCCAGCAGTGACTCGATTAGGGGCCAGCAGTTCTTC.

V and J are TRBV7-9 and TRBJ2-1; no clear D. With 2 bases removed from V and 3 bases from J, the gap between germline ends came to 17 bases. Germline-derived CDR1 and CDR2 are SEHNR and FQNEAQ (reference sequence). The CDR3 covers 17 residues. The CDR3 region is CASSLFYTGSFYNEQFF. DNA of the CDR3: TGTGCCAGCAGCTTATTTTATACGGGTTCGTTCTACAATGAGCAGTTCTTC.

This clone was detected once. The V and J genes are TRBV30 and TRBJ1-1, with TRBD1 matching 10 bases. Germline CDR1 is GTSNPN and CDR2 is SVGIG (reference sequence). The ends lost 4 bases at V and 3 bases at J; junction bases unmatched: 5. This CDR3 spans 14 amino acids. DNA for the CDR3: TGTGCCTGGACCACCGGGACAGGGGACACTGAAGCTTTCTTT. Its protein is CAWTTGTGDTEAFF.

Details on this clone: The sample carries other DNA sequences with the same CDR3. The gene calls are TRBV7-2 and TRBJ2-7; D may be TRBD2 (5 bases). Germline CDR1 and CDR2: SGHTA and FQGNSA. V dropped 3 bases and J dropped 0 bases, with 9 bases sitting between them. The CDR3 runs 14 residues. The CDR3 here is CASSLLGSSYEQYF. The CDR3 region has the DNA TGTGCCAGCAGCTTGCTAGGGAGCTCCTACGAGCAGTACTTC.

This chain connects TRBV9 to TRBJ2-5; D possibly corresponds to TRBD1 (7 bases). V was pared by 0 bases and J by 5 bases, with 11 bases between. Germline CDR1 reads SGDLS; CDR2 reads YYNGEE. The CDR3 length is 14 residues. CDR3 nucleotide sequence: TGTGCCAGCAGCGTAGCGACAGGGAGGGAGACCCAGTACTTC. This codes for CASSVATGRETQYF.

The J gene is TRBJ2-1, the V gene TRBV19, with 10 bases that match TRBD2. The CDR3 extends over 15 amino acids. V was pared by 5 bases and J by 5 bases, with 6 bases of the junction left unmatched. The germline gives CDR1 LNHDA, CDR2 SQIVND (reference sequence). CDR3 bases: TGTGCCAGTAGTTCCTTAGCGGGAGGAAACAATGAGCAGTTCTTC. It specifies CASSSLAGGNNEQFF. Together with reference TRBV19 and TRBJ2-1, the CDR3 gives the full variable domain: DGGITQSPKYLFRKEGQNVTLSCEQNLNHDAMYWYRQDPGQGLRLIYYSQIVNDFQKGDIAEGYSVSREKKESFPLTVTSAQKNPTAFYLCASSSLAGGNNEQFFGPGTRLTVL.

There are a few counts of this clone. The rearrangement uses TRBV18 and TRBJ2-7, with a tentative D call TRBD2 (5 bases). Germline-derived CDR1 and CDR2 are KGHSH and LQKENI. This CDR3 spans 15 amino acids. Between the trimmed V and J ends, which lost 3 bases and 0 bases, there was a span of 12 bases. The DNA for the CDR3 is TGTGCCAGCTCACCGGCGGATCGGGGCTCCTACGAGCAGTACTTC. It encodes CASSPADRGSYEQYF.

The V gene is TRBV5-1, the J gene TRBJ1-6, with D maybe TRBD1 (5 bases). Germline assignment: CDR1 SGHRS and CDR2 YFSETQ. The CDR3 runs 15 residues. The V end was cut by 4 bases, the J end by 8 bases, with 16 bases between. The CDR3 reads CASSRGPGGDSPLHF. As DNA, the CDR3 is TGCGCCAGCAGCCGGGGACCAGGAGGTGATTCACCCCTCCACTTT.

The CDR3 DNA sequence: TGTGCCAGCAGTGAGCGGGGGGACACAGATACGCAGTATTTT. Encoded protein: CASSERGDTDTQYF. The V gene is TRBV6-4, the J gene TRBJ2-3; TRBD2 matches 8 bases. V shed 3 bases, J shed 2 bases, and the junction held 1 base outside the gene matches. This CDR3 contains 14 residues. Germline CDR1 is MRHNA and CDR2 is SNTAGT.

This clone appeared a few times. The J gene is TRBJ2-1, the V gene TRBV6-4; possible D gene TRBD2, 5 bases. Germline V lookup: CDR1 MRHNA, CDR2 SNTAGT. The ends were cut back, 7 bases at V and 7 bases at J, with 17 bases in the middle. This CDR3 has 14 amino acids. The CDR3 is CASNPDPGGNEQFF. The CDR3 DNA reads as TGTGCCAGCAACCCGGACCCGGGCGGGAATGAGCAGTTCTTC.

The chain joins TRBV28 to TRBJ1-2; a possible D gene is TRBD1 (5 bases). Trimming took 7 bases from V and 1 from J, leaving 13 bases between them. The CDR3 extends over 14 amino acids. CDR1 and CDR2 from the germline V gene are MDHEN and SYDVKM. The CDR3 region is CASTRQGLNYGYTF. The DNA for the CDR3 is TGTGCCAGCACCCGGCAGGGTCTTAACTATGGCTACACCTTC.

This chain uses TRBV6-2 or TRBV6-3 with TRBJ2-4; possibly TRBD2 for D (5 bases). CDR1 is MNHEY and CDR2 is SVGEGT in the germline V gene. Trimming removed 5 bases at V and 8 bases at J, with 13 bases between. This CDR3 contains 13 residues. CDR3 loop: CASSINSGYIQYF. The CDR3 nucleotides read TGTGCCAGCAGTATAAACAGCGGTTACATTCAGTACTTC.

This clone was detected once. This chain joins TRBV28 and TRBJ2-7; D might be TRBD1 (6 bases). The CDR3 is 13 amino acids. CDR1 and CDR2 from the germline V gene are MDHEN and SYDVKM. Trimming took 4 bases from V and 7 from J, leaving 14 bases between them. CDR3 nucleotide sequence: TGTGCCAGCAGTTCGCAGGGGTATCGGGAGCAGTACTTC. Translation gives CASSSQGYREQYF.

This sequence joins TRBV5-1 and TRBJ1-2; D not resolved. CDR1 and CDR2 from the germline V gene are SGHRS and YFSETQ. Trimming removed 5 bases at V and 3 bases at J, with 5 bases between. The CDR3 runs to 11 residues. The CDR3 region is CASRSDYGYTF. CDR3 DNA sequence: TGCGCCAGCAGGTCGGACTATGGCTACACCTTC. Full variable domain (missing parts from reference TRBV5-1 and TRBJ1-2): KAGVTQTPRYLIKTRGQQVTLSCSPISGHRSVSWYQQTPGQGLQFLFEYFSETQRNKGNFPGRFSGRQFSNSRSEMNVSTLELGDSALYLCASRSDYGYTFGSGTRLTVV.

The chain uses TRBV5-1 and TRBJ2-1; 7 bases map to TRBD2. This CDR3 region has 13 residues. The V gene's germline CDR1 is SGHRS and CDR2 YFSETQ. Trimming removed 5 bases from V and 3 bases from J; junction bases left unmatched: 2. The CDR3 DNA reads TGCGCCAGCAGGCCGGGAGGCTACAATGAGCAGTTCTTC. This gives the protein CASRPGGYNEQFF.